These 7 T cell receptor beta chains originate from one sample sequenced in a study of monozygotic twins with inflammatory bowel disease. TCRdb reprocessed the 5' RACE reads and reports one entry per CDR3 protein, with no DNA. The ten most abundant clones cover around 7.2% of a sample with 80,000 or so distinct CDR3 sequences. The sample taken for sequencing was blood. All receptors come from a human donor with ulcerative colitis or Crohn's disease, or a healthy co-twin of an affected twin (not recorded which).

The chain uses TRBV5-1 and TRBJ2-7; lacking DNA, the TRBD1 call made by TCRdb goes unchecked. This CDR3 region has 15 residues. Germline assignment: CDR1 SGHRS and CDR2 YFSETQ. CDR3 amino acids: CASSVDRGSTYEQYF.

The chain recombines TRBV20-1 with TRBJ1-5. Germline V gene data show CDR1 as DFQATT and CDR2 as SNEGSKA (reference sequence). The CDR3 spans 16 residues. CDR3 amino acids: CSARDAVVSSNQPQHF.

The chain couples TRBV11-2 to TRBJ2-7; the D call from TCRdb, TRBD1, cannot be confirmed without DNA. The germline gives CDR1 SGHAT, CDR2 FQNNGV. The CDR3 spans 14 residues. The CDR3 loop reads CASSLDEGYYEQYF. Using reference TRBV11-2 and TRBJ2-7 for the parts outside the CDR3, the full variable domain is EAGVAQSPRYKIIEKRQSVAFWCNPISGHATLYWYQQILGQGPKLLIQFQNNGVVDDSQLPKDRFSAERLKGVDSTLKIQPAKLEDSAVYLCASSLDEGYYEQYFGPGTRLTVT.

The rearrangement uses TRBV11-2 and TRBJ1-3. The length of the CDR3 is 14 residues. Germline V lookup: CDR1 SGHAT, CDR2 FQNNGV. The CDR3 region is CASSQLRSGNTIYF.

The chain employs TRBV5-1 and TRBJ2-2; with no DNA, the TCRdb D assignment of TRBD2 cannot be verified. The CDR3 spans 15 residues. The germline V gene has CDR1 SGHRS and CDR2 YFSETQ. The CDR3 reads CASNLRWRGSGELFF.

The chain has TRBV20-1 and TRBJ1-2; TCRdb indicates TRBD1, and absent DNA this call remains unverified. Per germline, CDR1 DFQATT and CDR2 SNEGSKA (reference sequence). This CDR3 has 14 residues. Here the CDR3 reads CSASRPGTGTGYTF.

The rearrangement links TRBV20-1 to TRBJ2-3; without DNA, the TCRdb call of TRBD2 cannot be checked. Per the germline V gene, CDR1 is DFQATT and CDR2 is SNEGSKA (reference sequence). This CDR3 contains 15 residues. This CDR3 reads CSAQWGLAGLDTQYF.